This T cell receptor beta chain was identified in a study of T cell responses to AZD1222 COVID-19 vaccine. Repertoires were generated with immunoSEQ multiplex PCR, while TCRdb's copy carries only in-frame clones and drops some. Of around 29,000 clones listed, over 85% were seen once; the top ten hold 8.1%. The length of the CDR3 is 14 residues. V shed 0 bases and J shed 5 bases, with 10 bases lying between them. From germline, CDR1 is PRHDT and CDR2 FYEKMQ (reference sequence). Specimen: peripheral blood, collected on day 0 of AZD1222 vaccination. The TCR originated in an adult in good health. V is TRBV13 and J is TRBJ1-2, with D perhaps matching TRBD1 (6 bases). The CDR3 DNA follows: TGTGCCAGCAGCTTAGGTGGGACACCTTATGGCTACACCTTC. Its protein product is CASSLGGTPYGYTF.